The 6 T cell receptor beta chains reported below all come from one sample, sequenced in a study of T cells expressing NK-cell markers. TCRdb reanalyzed the 5' RACE reads, giving one entry per CDR3 protein sequence and no DNA. This specimen shows a few hundred thousand distinct CDR3 sequences; the ten leading clones hold approximately 0.39%. Sequenced sample: blood T cells: a sorted CD56 or NKG2C T cell subset, CD4+ or CD8+ T cells, or bulk PBMC T cells (not recorded which). The receptors derive from a man aged 18 to 30 in good health.

V usage is TRBV5-5 and J usage is TRBJ1-3. The CDR3 totals 15 residues. CDR1 and CDR2 (germline): SGHKS, YYEKEE (reference sequence). The CDR3 loop reads CASSLYSDSGNTIYF. Supplemented by reference TRBV5-5 and TRBJ1-3, the full variable domain reads DAGVTQSPTHLIKTRGQQVTLRCSPISGHKSVSWYQQVLGQGPQFIFQYYEKEERGRGNFPDRFSARQFPNYSSELNVNALLLGDSALYLCASSLYSDSGNTIYFGEGSWLTVV.

V and J are TRBV12-3 or TRBV12-4 and TRBJ1-3; the TCRdb call, TRBD1, lacks DNA for checking. CDR3 size: 13 residues. The CDR3 loop reads CASIRDSLNTIYF.

CDR3 region: CASSQDFRVLNTEAFF. This chain uses TRBV4-2 with TRBJ1-1; TCRdb calls TRBD1, which cannot be checked without DNA. The CDR3 is 16 residues long. Germline V gene data show CDR1 as LGHNA and CDR2 as YNFKEQ.

The chain combines TRBV18 with TRBJ1-6; with no DNA, the TCRdb D assignment of TRBD1 cannot be verified. This CDR3 comprises 15 residues. Germline assignment: CDR1 KGHSH and CDR2 LQKENI. This chain's CDR3 is CASSLGQGSSSPLHF.

V usage is TRBV9 and J usage is TRBJ2-1; the TCRdb D gene call, TRBD1, has no DNA to confirm it. CDR3 length: 14 residues. Germline assignment: CDR1 SGDLS and CDR2 YYNGEE. CDR3 sequence reads: CASSVSRERDEQFF.

CDR3 residues: CSARYNKAAYEQYF. This chain connects TRBV20-1 to TRBJ2-7; lacking DNA, the TRBD2 call made by TCRdb goes unchecked. This CDR3 contains 14 residues. Per germline, CDR1 DFQATT and CDR2 SNEGSKA (reference sequence).